The present T cell receptor (beta chain) was sequenced within a study of cytotoxic CD8 clonotypes in ibrutinib-treated CLL. About the study: Partial response occurred in some 25 patients and complete response in 2; at median about 6 years, around 15 remained remitted and around twelve progressed. After treatment lasting a median roughly 13 months, range 6 to 36, response samples were collected.

The germline CDR1 and CDR2 sequences are LGHNA and YSLEER. Trimming left V 0 bases short and J 6 bases short, with 6 bases between. The CDR3 length is 13 residues. Deep sequencing aimed at 1 in 200,000 to 1 in 1 million T cells' resolution. The assay was immunoSEQ multiplex PCR, and TCRdb's table has in-frame clones only and misses some. The table lists 120,000 to 150,000 clones, approximately 80% of them singletons. This rearrangement joins TRBV4-3 to TRBJ2-1; D is unclear. The input for sequencing was PBMCs, taken after 12 months of ibrutinib treatment. The receptor comes from a human donor with chronic lymphocytic leukemia. Here the CDR3 reads CASSQDGFNEQFF. The DNA of the CDR3 is TGCGCCAGCAGCCAAGACGGCTTCAATGAGCAGTTCTTC.